Listed here are 11 T cell receptor beta chains from one sample, sequenced in a study of chemoradiotherapy in HPV16-positive cancers. Profiling relied on immunoSEQ multiplex PCR, and the TCRdb table lists in-frame clones only, not all of them. This table has roughly 24,000 clones, 80% to 95% appearing once. The material sequenced was blood, taken from a patient who underwent chemoradiotherapy. The receptors derive from a human donor with HPV-associated anogenital cancer.

This clone was recorded once. DNA of the CDR3: TGTGCCAGCAGCACCGGGACAGGGAGGAACTATGGCTACACCTTC. This translates into CASSTGTGRNYGYTF. The chain carries TRBV5-4 and TRBJ1-2; the match to TRBD1 covers 9 bases. In germline, CDR1 is SGHNT, CDR2 YYREEE (reference sequence). V dropped 4 bases and J dropped 2; count of bases not matched to a gene: 6. The CDR3 has 15 amino acids.

This chain joins TRBV28 and TRBJ2-1; 11 nucleotides match TRBD2. V was pared by 6 bases and J by 5 bases, with 3 bases of the junction left unmatched. The CDR3 sequence is 14 residues long. Germline V lookup: CDR1 MDHEN, CDR2 SYDVKM. CDR3 sequence reads: CASSGTSGNNEQFF. The DNA of the CDR3 is TGTGCCAGCAGCGGGACTAGCGGAAACAATGAGCAGTTCTTC.

V gene TRBV15 combines with J gene TRBJ1-1; D gene unclear. The CDR3 consists of 16 residues. The V end was cut by 3 bases, the J end by 0 bases, with 14 bases between. Germline assignment: CDR1 LNHNV and CDR2 YYDKDF (reference sequence). CDR3 coding DNA: TGTGCCACCAGCAGCCCGGCGGGCCCCATGAACACTGAAGCTTTCTTT. Its translation: CATSSPAGPMNTEAFF. Full variable domain (remainder filled in from reference TRBV15 and TRBJ1-1): DAMVIQNPRYQVTQFGKPVTLSCSQTLNHNVMYWYQQKSSQAPKLLFHYYDKDFNNEADTPDNFQSRRPNTSFCFLDIRSPGLGDTAMYLCATSSPAGPMNTEAFFGQGTRLTVV.

Of note for this clone: The junction differs from germline at one of its ends, possibly a read error. The CDR3 DNA reads as TGTGCCACCAGCAGCTACGGAGGCGGATTCGCCTTC. Protein product: CATSSYGGGFAF. The chain links TRBV15 to TRBJ1-2; D uncertain. This CDR3 region has 12 residues. Germline-derived CDR1 and CDR2 are LNHNV and YYDKDF (reference sequence).

This chain links TRBV7-9 with TRBJ2-5; TRBD1 matches at 10 bases. Near its end, the DNA agrees better with TRBJ2-7, so the J call may be wrong. Germline V gene data show CDR1 as SEHNR and CDR2 as FQNEAQ (reference sequence). The length of the CDR3 is 15 residues. The CDR3 DNA follows: TGTGCCAGCAGCCCCGGGTGGGACAGGGGATACGAGCAGTACTTC. Residues: CASSPGWDRGYEQYF.

This clone has only a few counts. The genes are TRBV2 and TRBJ2-1; TRBD2 matches 10 bases. Germline assignment: CDR1 SNHLY and CDR2 FYNNEI. The CDR3 loop spans 15 amino acids. With V trimmed by 10 bases and J by 6 bases, 12 bases remained unmatched. The CDR3 loop is CAIGWGAGGVNEQFF. The CDR3 nucleotides are TGTGCCATCGGATGGGGAGCGGGAGGGGTCAATGAGCAGTTCTTC.

The chain carries TRBV14 and TRBJ2-7, with D tentatively TRBD2 (5 bases). Germline CDR1 and CDR2: SGHDN and FVKESK. V was trimmed by 0 bases and J by 8 bases, leaving 14 bases between them. This CDR3 comprises 14 residues. CDR3 DNA sequence: TGTGCCAGCAGCCAAGACGTACTAGTCTTAAAGCAGTACTTC. This translates into CASSQDVLVLKQYF.

The chain joins TRBV19 to TRBJ2-1; TRBD1 matches at 7 bases. Trimming removed 6 bases from V and 2 bases from J; junction bases left unmatched: 7. Germline CDR1 LNHDA, CDR2 SQIVND (reference sequence). The CDR3 extends over 15 amino acids. The CDR3 protein is CASRSNGQAYNEQFF. The DNA of the CDR3 is TGTGCCAGTAGGAGTAACGGACAGGCCTACAATGAGCAGTTCTTC.

The J gene is TRBJ2-5, the V gene TRBV5-5; D is possibly TRBD2 (5 bases). The CDR3 has 14 residues. Per germline, CDR1 SGHKS and CDR2 YYEKEE (reference sequence). V was pared by 0 bases and J by 2 bases, with 8 bases between. The CDR3 DNA reads TGTGCCAGCAGCTTGGGAGGGAATCAAGAGACCCAGTACTTC. This sequence encodes CASSLGGNQETQYF.

CDR3 amino acids: CSVEEWGAGNTIYF. In nucleotides, the CDR3 is TGCAGCGTTGAGGAGTGGGGGGCTGGAAACACCATATATTTT. V is TRBV29-1 and J is TRBJ1-3; tentatively, D is TRBD1 (5 bases). Trimming took off 3 bases at V and 2 bases at J, with 11 bases between the two ends. The CDR3 runs to 14 residues. Per germline, CDR1 SQVTM and CDR2 ANQGSEA.

The genes are TRBV28 and TRBJ1-5; D possibly corresponds to TRBD1 (5 bases). Germline V gene sequence: CDR1 MDHEN, CDR2 SYDVKM. The CDR3 loop spans 14 amino acids. V lost 6 bases and J 5 bases, leaving 14 bases between the germline ends. Written as DNA, the CDR3 is TGTGCCAGCAGGACCGGGACTTGGTATCAGCCCCAGCATTTT. The encoded protein is CASRTGTWYQPQHF.